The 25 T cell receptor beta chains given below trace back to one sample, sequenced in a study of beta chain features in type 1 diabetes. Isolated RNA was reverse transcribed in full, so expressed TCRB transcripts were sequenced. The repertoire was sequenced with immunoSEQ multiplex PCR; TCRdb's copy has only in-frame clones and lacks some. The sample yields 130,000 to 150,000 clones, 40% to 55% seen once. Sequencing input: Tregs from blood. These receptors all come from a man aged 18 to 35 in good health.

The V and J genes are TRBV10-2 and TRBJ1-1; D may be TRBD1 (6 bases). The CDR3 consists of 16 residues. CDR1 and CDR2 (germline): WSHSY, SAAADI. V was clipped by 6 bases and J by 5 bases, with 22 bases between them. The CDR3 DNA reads TGCGCCAGCAGCGGGACAAGGGGACCGTTGGGGACTGAAGCTTTCTTT. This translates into CASSGTRGPLGTEAFF.

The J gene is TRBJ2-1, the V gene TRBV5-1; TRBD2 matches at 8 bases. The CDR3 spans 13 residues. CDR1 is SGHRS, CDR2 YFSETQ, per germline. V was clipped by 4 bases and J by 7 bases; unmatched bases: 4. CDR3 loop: CASSLAGVNEQFF. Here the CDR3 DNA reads TGCGCCAGCAGCCTAGCGGGTGTAAATGAGCAGTTCTTC.

The CDR3 DNA reads TGTGCCAGCAGCTTAGCGGCAGGGGTGCCCTACGAGCAGTACTTC. It specifies CASSLAAGVPYEQYF. The chain carries TRBV7-2 and TRBJ2-7; D is possibly TRBD1 (6 bases). The CDR3 is made up of 15 amino acids. With 0 bases removed from V and 2 bases from J, the gap between germline ends came to 11 bases. Looked up from germline, CDR1 is SGHTA and CDR2 is FQGNSA.

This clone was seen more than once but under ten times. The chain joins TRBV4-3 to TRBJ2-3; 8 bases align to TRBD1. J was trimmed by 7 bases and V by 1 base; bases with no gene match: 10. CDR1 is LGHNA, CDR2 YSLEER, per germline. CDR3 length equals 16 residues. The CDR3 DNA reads TGCGCCAGCAGCCAAGTATGGACAGGGATGGGGAATACGCAGTATTTT. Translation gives CASSQVWTGMGNTQYF.

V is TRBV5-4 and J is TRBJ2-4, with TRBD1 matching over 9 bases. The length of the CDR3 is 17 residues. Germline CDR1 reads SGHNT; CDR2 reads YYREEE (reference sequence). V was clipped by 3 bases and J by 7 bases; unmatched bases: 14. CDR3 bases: TGTGCCAGCAGCTCCCCCTGGGACAGGGAGAACCCCAACATTCAGTACTTC. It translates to CASSSPWDRENPNIQYF.

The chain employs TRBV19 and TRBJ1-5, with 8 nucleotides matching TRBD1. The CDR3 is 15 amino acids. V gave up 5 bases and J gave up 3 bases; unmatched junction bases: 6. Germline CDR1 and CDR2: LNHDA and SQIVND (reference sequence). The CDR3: CASSRQGYDNQPQHF. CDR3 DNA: TGTGCCAGTAGTCGACAGGGGTATGACAATCAGCCCCAGCATTTT.

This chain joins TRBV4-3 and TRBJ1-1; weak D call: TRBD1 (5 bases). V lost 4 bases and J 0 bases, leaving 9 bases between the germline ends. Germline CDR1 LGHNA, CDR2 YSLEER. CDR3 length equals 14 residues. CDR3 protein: CASSPRGMNTEAFF. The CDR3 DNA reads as TGCGCCAGCAGCCCGCGGGGGATGAACACTGAAGCTTTCTTT.

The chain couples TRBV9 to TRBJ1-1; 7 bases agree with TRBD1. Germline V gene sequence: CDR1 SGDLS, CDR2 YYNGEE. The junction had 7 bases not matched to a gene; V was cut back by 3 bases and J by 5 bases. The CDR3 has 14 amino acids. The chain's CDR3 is CASSARQGRTEAFF. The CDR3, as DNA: TGTGCCAGCAGCGCCAGACAGGGAAGGACTGAAGCTTTCTTT.

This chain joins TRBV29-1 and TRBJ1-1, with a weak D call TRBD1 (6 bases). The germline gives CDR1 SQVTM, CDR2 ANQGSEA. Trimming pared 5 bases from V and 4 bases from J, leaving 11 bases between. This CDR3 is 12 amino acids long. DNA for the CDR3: TGCAGCGTTCGAGGACAGTTCACTGAAGCTTTCTTT. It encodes CSVRGQFTEAFF. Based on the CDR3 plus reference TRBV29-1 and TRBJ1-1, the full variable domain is SAVISQKPSRDICQRGTSLTIQCQVDSQVTMMFWYRQQPGQSLTLIATANQGSEATYESGFVIDKFPISRPNLTFSTLTVSNMSPEDSSIYLCSVRGQFTEAFFGQGTRLTVV.

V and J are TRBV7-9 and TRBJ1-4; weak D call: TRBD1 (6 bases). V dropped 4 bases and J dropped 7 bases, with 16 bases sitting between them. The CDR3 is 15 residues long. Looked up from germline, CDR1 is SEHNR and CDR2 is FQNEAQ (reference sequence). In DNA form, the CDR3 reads TGTGCCAGCAGCTCCGGTCAGGGGAGGGGTGAAAAACTGTTTTTT. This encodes CASSSGQGRGEKLFF.

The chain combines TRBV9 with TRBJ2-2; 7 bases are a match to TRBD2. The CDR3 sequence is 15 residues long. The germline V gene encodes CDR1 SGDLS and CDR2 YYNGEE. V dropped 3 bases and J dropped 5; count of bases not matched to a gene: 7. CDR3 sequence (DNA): TGTGCCAGCAGCGGTGAGCGGGGCGAGACCGGGGAGCTGTTTTTT. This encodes CASSGERGETGELFF.

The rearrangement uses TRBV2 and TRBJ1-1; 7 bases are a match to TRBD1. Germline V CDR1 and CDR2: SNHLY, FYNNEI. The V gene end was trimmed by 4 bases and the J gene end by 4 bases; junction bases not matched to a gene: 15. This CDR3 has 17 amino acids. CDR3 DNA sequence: TGTGCCAGCAGTGCATTCCGGGACAGAGTAATAGGCACTGAAGCTTTCTTT. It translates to CASSAFRDRVIGTEAFF.

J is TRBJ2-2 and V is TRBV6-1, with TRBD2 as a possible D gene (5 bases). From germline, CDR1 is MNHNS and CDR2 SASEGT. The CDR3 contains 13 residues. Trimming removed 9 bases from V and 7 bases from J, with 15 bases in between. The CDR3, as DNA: TGTGCCAGGGCGAACGGGAAGGGCGGGGAGCTGTTTTTT. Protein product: CARANGKGGELFF.

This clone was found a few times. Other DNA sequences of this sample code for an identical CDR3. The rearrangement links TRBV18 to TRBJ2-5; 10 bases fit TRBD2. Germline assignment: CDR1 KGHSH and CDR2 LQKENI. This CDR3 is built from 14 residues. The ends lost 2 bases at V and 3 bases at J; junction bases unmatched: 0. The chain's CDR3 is CASSPGLAEETQYF. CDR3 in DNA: TGTGCCAGCTCACCAGGACTAGCGGAAGAGACCCAGTACTTC.

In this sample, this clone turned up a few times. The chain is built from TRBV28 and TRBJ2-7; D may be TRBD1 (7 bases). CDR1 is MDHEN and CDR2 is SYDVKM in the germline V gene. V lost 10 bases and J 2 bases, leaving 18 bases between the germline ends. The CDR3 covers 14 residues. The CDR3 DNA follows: TGTGCCACCACTGCGGGACAGATCACCTACGAGCAGTACTTC. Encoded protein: CATTAGQITYEQYF. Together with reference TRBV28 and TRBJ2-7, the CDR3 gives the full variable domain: DVKVTQSSRYLVKRTGEKVFLECVQDMDHENMFWYRQDPGLGLRLIYFSYDVKMKEKGDIPEGYSVSREKKERFSLILESASTNQTSMYLCATTAGQITYEQYFGPGTRLTVT.

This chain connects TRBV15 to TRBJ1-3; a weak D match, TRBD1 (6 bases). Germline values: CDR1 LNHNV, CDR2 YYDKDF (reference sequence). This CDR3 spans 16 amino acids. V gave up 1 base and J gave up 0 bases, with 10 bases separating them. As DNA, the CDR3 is TGTGCCACCAGCAGAGGAACAGGGATCTCTGGAAACACCATATATTTT. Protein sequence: CATSRGTGISGNTIYF.

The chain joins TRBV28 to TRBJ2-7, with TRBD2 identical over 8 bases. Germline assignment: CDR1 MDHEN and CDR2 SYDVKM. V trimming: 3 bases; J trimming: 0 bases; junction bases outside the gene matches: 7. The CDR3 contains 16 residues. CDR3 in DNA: TGTGCCAGCAGTTTTTATAGTCTAGCGGGCTCCTACGAGCAGTACTTC. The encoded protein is CASSFYSLAGSYEQYF. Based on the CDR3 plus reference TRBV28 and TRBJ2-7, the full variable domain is DVKVTQSSRYLVKRTGEKVFLECVQDMDHENMFWYRQDPGLGLRLIYFSYDVKMKEKGDIPEGYSVSREKKERFSLILESASTNQTSMYLCASSFYSLAGSYEQYFGPGTRLTVT.

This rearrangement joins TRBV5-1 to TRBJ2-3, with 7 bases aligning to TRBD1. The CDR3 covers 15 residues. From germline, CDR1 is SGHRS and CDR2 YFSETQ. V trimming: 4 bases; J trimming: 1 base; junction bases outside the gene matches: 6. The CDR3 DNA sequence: TGCGCCAGCAGCAGGTGGGGGACAGGCACAGATACGCAGTATTTT. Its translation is CASSRWGTGTDTQYF.

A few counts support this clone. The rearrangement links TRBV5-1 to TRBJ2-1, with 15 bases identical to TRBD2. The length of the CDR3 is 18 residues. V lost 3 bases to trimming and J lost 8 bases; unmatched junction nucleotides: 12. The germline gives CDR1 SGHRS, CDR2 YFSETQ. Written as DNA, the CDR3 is TGCGCCAGCAGCTCGTGGACTAGCGGGAGGGCCGTTTTCCATGAGCAGTTCTTC. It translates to CASSSWTSGRAVFHEQFF.

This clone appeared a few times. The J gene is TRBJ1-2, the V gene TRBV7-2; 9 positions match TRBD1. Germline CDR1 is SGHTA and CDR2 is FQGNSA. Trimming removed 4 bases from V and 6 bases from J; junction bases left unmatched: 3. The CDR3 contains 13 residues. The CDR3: CASSWTGEHGYTF. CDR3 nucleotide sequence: TGTGCCAGCAGCTGGACAGGGGAACATGGCTACACCTTC.

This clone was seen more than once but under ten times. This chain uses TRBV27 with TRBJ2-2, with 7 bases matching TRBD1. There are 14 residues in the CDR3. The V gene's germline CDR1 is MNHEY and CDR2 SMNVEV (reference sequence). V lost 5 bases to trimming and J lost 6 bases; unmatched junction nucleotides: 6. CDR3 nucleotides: TGTGCCAGCAGTCCAAGGACAGGTCCCGGGGAGCTGTTTTTT. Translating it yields CASSPRTGPGELFF.

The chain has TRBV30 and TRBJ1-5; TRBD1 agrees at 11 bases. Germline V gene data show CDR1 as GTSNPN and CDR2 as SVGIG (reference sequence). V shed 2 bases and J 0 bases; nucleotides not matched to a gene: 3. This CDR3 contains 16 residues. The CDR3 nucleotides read TGTGCCTGGAGTCGGGACAGGGGGGCTAGCAATCAGCCCCAGCATTTT. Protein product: CAWSRDRGASNQPQHF.

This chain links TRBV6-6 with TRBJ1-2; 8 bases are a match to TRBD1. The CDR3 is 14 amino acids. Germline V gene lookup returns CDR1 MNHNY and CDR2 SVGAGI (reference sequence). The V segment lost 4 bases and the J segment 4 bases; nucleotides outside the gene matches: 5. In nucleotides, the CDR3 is TGTGCCAGCAGTTCGGGACAGGACGTCTATGGCTACACCTTC. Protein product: CASSSGQDVYGYTF.

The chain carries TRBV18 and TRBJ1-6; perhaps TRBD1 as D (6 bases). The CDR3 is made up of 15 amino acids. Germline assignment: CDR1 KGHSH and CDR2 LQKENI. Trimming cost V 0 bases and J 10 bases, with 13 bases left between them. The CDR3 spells CASSPPWTAGSPLHF. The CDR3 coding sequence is TGTGCCAGCTCACCACCGTGGACAGCAGGCTCACCCCTCCACTTT.

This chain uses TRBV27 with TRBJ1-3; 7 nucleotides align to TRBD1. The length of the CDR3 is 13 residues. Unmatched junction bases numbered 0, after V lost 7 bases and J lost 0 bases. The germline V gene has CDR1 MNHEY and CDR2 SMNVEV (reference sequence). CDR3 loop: CASKGASGNTIYF. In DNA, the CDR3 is TGTGCCAGCAAGGGGGCCTCTGGAAACACCATATATTTT.